The clone carrying this T cell receptor beta chain was observed a few times. What it recognizes is unknown. V gave up 3 bases and J gave up 0 bases, with 12 bases separating them. The germline V gene has CDR1 SEHNR and CDR2 FQNEAQ (reference sequence). CDR3 length equals 16 residues. TCRdb re-called the 5' RACE reads through MiXCR, storing one row per CDR3 protein. The sample consists of 550,000 to 700,000 distinct CDR3 sequences, about 20% of them appearing once. This sample was taken from a study of identical twins. Study results and limitations: The study reached conclusions through statistical analysis that was cross-sectional, not following the same donors.

These data are also associated with another study on T cells expressing NK-cell markers.

V gene TRBV7-9 combines with J gene TRBJ2-1; D is perhaps TRBD2 (5 bases). The receptor was derived from a young woman in good health. Sequencing was carried out using PBMCs. This chain's CDR3 is CASSFPRDSSYNEQFF. The CDR3 DNA follows: TGTGCCAGCAGCTTCCCCCGGGATTCCTCCTACAATGAGCAGTTCTTC.